This entry describes one T cell receptor beta chain. Its antigen is currently not known. Per-base qualities were not stored, and no clone one base away is much larger. The source of the sample is a study of lymphopenia after photon versus proton radiotherapy (dated by TCRdb to about 2019). Some background on the complete study: In patients with gastrointestinal tumors who developed high-grade lymphopenia, the study compared the immunological effects of photon radiation therapy with those of proton radiation therapy. The 20 or so patients in the cohort had gastrointestinal tumors, were treated with either photon or proton therapy, and subsequently developed lymphopenia. The goal of the study was to describe how the two radiation modalities differ in their effects on the immune system. Study-wide findings and limitations: The survival association was assessed only in patients who died, and better survival with proton therapy was presented by the authors as a possibility rather than a demonstrated result. After the lymphocyte count nadir, repertoires from photon-treated patients showed oligoclonal expansion, particularly of CD8+ Temra cells, and this expansion drove the decline in diversity. During treatment, patients who received photon therapy lost naive T cells and TCR diversity and gained effector/memory populations, whereas patients who received proton therapy remained relatively stable. Among patients across the cohort who died, overall survival time showed an inverse correlation with a larger post-nadir drop in TCR diversity.

The germline V gene yields WSHSY for CDR1 and SAAADI for CDR2. V was cut back by 0 bases and J by 2 bases, leaving a gap of 5 bases between them. There are 13 amino acids in the CDR3, from cysteine to phenylalanine inclusive. The kept DNA is CDR3 alone, 39 bases in frame from the first base. The library was made by the immunoSEQ multiplex PCR assay. T cell repertoires were profiled with deep sequencing of rearranged TCR beta loci together with multiparametric flow cytometry. As stored in TCRdb, this immuneACCESS dataset retains in-frame rearrangements with V and J assigned. A fraction of the clones does not appear; measured against another copy, unresolved V genes explain less than half of the discrepancy, and the remainder lacks a known reason. This sample gives roughly 150,000 clones in total; roughly nine tenths of them show up just once. Of the sample, around 4.7% is held by the ten largest clones.

The starting material was peripheral blood, obtained from a patient treated with photon-based radiotherapy. This receptor was obtained from a man aged 50 to 60 with gastric cancer. The V gene is TRBV10-2 and the J gene is TRBJ2-7, with the D segment identity uncertain. The CDR3 protein is CASSESSPYEQYF. The sequenced DNA: TGCGCCAGCAGTGAGTCGAGCCCCTACGAGCAGTACTTC.